This TCR beta chain was captured in a study of CD8 T cells in Susac syndrome. From germline, CDR1 is LGHNA and CDR2 YSLEER. V was clipped by 4 bases and J by 8 bases, with 14 bases between them. CDR3 length: 14 amino acids. With random hexamers, reverse transcription was performed on about 0.5 to 1 ug of RNA. Amplification of TCR beta CDR3 was carried out by immunoSEQ multiplex PCR, which covered 54 Vbeta and 13 Jbeta segments. One entry per CDR3 protein results from TCRdb running MiXCR on the immunoSEQ multiplex PCR reads. Altogether about 81,000 distinct CDR3 sequences are present, over 85% being singletons, with the ten largest covering less than 0.95%. TEMRA cells were FACS-enriched, and CD8+ and CD4+ T cells were isolated negatively.

The chain joins TRBV4-3 to TRBJ2-2; D might be TRBD1 or TRBD2, each matching 5 bases. The sample taken for sequencing was CD8+ T cells from PBMCs. This clonotype was sampled from a human donor with Susac syndrome. The CDR3 is CASSPLEGSGELFF. CDR3 bases: TGCGCCAGCAGCCCCCTTGAGGGGTCAGGGGAGCTGTTTTTT.